The 15 T cell receptor beta chains below were found in one sample sequenced in a study of T-cell reconstitution after alpha-beta-depleted transplantation in children (dated by TCRdb to about 2016). The library relied on PCR. The run used an Illumina HiSeq 2500. TCR libraries were prepared with molecular barcoding, using unique molecular identifiers to normalize TCRbeta repertoire quantification. The raw public reads went through TCRdb reprocessing: fastp at Q25, MiXCR clone calling, in-frame beta chains kept. Each CDR3 protein appears once, grouped with its most common genes and DNA. The sample table contains 200,000 to 250,000 distinct CDR3 sequences; only one count was recorded for about a tenth of them. Approximately 5.9% of the sample is in the top ten clones. The sequencing here drew on PBMCs from the stem cell graft donor, taken from the stem cell graft. The origin of the receptors is a human donor who donated a stem cell graft to a child with acute lymphoblastic leukemia.

This clonotype was counted ten times or more. The chain employs TRBV6-2 or TRBV6-3 and TRBJ2-2, with unresolved D. The length of the CDR3 is 11 residues. CDR1 MNHEY and CDR2 SVGEGT come from the germline V gene. V lost 6 bases and J 5 bases, leaving 4 bases between the germline ends. CDR3 amino acids: CASSRTGELFF. Written as DNA, the CDR3 is TGTGCCAGCAGCCGGACCGGGGAGCTGTTTTTT.

There are a few counts of this clonotype. The chain joins TRBV5-6 to TRBJ2-6, with 7 bases aligning to TRBD1. The trim removed 9 bases at V and 0 bases at J, leaving 9 bases unmatched. Per the germline V gene, CDR1 is SGHDT and CDR2 is YYEEEE. The CDR3 is 16 residues long. Here the CDR3 reads CATAPTGLSGANVLTF. The CDR3 DNA reads as TGTGCCACGGCCCCGACAGGGCTCTCTGGGGCCAACGTCCTGACTTTC.

In the case of this clonotype: This likely comes from a read error, as the CDR3 has no conserved phenylalanine or tryptophan at its end. The chain combines TRBV4-2 with TRBJ1-2; TRBD1 might be the D (6 bases). Looked up from germline, CDR1 is LGHNA and CDR2 is YNFKEQ. The CDR3 contains 17 residues. The V end was cut by 0 bases, the J end by 6 bases, with 20 bases between. The CDR3 region has the DNA TGTGCCAGCAGCCAAGATTCCCTCTTCGGGGGCCAGAATGGCTACACCTCC. Protein: CASSQDSLFGGQNGYTS.

This clonotype appeared many times. The chain carries TRBV7-9 and TRBJ1-1; possible D gene TRBD1, 5 bases. V shed 2 bases and J shed 5 bases, with 12 bases lying between them. This CDR3 is 14 amino acids long. Germline CDR1 and CDR2: SEHNR and FQNEAQ (reference sequence). The CDR3 is CASSLTFRETEAFF. DNA of the CDR3: TGTGCCAGCAGCTTAACCTTCAGGGAAACTGAAGCTTTCTTT.

This clonotype was found many times. This chain joins TRBV20-1 and TRBJ1-1; TRBD1 aligns across 8 bases. J lost 4 bases, V lost 3 bases, and 7 bases had no gene match. Germline V gene sequence: CDR1 DFQATT, CDR2 SNEGSKA (reference sequence). CDR3 size: 14 residues. The CDR3 sequence is CSASPGGASTEAFF. CDR3 nucleotides: TGCAGTGCTAGCCCAGGGGGCGCTTCCACTGAAGCTTTCTTT.

This clonotype was seen a handful of times. V and J are TRBV12-3 or TRBV12-4 and TRBJ2-5; 8 nucleotides match TRBD2. The CDR3 loop spans 14 amino acids. The junction had 8 bases not matched to a gene; V was cut back by 6 bases and J by 5 bases. The CDR3 region is CASSLGGAWETQYF. The DNA for the CDR3 is TGTGCCAGCAGCCTCGGGGGGGCTTGGGAGACCCAGTACTTC.

The CDR3 nucleotides are TGTGCCAGCAGGGAGCAAGAGACCCAGTACTTC. Translated: CASREQETQYF. The chain employs TRBV2 and TRBJ2-5; D gene unclear. The CDR3 length is 11 residues. The ends were cut back, 6 bases at V and 2 bases at J, with 4 bases in the middle. Germline CDR1 and CDR2: SNHLY and FYNNEI.

The CDR3 nucleotides read TGCGCCAGCAGCCGAATTCCTCGGGGACAGGCAAACTATGGCTACACCTTC. This translates into CASSRIPRGQANYGYTF. V is TRBV5-1 and J is TRBJ1-2; the match to TRBD1 covers 8 bases. There are 17 residues in the CDR3. Trimming took 4 bases from V and 2 from J; bases not matched to a gene: 13. CDR1 is SGHRS and CDR2 is YFSETQ in the germline V gene.

This clonotype was detected only a few times. V is TRBV20-1 and J is TRBJ2-5; 10 nucleotides match TRBD2. Germline V gives CDR1 DFQATT, CDR2 SNEGSKA (reference sequence). This CDR3 has 16 amino acids. The V and J ends lost 3 bases and 5 bases, in that order; junction bases with no gene match: 12. CDR3 coding DNA: TGCAGTGCTAGCCGCAGCGGGGGGGCATGGGGCGAGACCCAGTACTTC. Its protein is CSASRSGGAWGETQYF.

V gene TRBV6-6 combines with J gene TRBJ2-1; D not certain. Per the germline V gene, CDR1 is MNHNY and CDR2 is SVGAGI (reference sequence). Trimming stripped 8 bases from V and 9 bases from J, with 8 bases between. The CDR3 is 10 residues long. CDR3: CASGVREQFF. As DNA, the CDR3 is TGTGCCAGCGGTGTTCGTGAGCAGTTCTTC.

In its sample, this clonotype was seen many times. The V call is TRBV27, the J call TRBJ1-1, with 9 positions matching TRBD1. J lost 10 bases, V lost 2 bases, and 11 bases had no gene match. The CDR3 has 15 residues. Germline V gene sequence: CDR1 MNHEY, CDR2 SMNVEV (reference sequence). The CDR3 region has the DNA TGTGCCAGCAGTTTAGATGCCTGGACAGGGGTACGAGCTTTCTTT. Amino acid sequence: CASSLDAWTGVRAFF.

This clonotype has a handful of counts. V usage is TRBV7-2 and J usage is TRBJ1-6, with D perhaps matching TRBD1 (6 bases). Germline CDR1 SGHTA, CDR2 FQGNSA. The V and J ends lost 0 bases and 9 bases respectively, with 18 bases between them. This CDR3 has 17 amino acids. As DNA, the CDR3 is TGTGCCAGCAGCTTAGCGTTGAGCAGGGGCTTTGGTTCACCCCTCCACTTT. Protein product: CASSLALSRGFGSPLHF.

The V call is TRBV5-1, the J call TRBJ2-7; 8 bases map to TRBD1. This CDR3 spans 14 amino acids. Germline loops: CDR1 SGHRS, CDR2 YFSETQ. The trim removed 0 bases at V and 6 bases at J, leaving 5 bases unmatched. CDR3 in DNA: TGCGCCAGCAGCTTGGACCAGGGGGCAGTCGAGCAGTACTTC. Translation: CASSLDQGAVEQYF. Filled out from reference TRBV5-1 and TRBJ2-7, the complete variable domain reads KAGVTQTPRYLIKTRGQQVTLSCSPISGHRSVSWYQQTPGQGLQFLFEYFSETQRNKGNFPGRFSGRQFSNSRSEMNVSTLELGDSALYLCASSLDQGAVEQYFGPGTRLTVT.

The chain recombines TRBV6-1 with TRBJ2-2, with D tentatively TRBD2 (7 bases). The germline CDR1 and CDR2 sequences are MNHNS and SASEGT. V lost 6 bases, J lost 2 bases, and 16 bases lay in between. CDR3 length equals 16 residues. In DNA, the CDR3 is TGTGCCAGCAGACCCACGCGGGGGCCCAACACCGGGGAGCTGTTTTTT. Its protein is CASRPTRGPNTGELFF.

The chain couples TRBV4-1 to TRBJ2-5, with 7 bases lining up with TRBD1. The CDR3 spans 17 residues. V dropped 3 bases and J dropped 2; count of bases not matched to a gene: 12. CDR1 and CDR2 from the germline V gene are MGHRA and YSYEKL. DNA of the CDR3: TGCGCCAGCAGCCATCCTAGGGACAGACCACCTCAAGAGACCCAGTACTTC. It codes for CASSHPRDRPPQETQYF.